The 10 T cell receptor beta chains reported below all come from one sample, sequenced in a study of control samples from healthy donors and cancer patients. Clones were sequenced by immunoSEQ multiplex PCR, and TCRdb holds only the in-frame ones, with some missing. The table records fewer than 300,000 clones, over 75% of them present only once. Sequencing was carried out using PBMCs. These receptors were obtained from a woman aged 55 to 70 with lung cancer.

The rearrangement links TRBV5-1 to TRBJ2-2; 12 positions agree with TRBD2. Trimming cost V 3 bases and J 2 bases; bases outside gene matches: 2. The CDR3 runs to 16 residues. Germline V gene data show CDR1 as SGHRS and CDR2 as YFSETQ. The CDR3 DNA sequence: TGCGCCAGCAGCTACGGACTAGCGGGAAACACCGGGGAGCTGTTTTTT. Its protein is CASSYGLAGNTGELFF.

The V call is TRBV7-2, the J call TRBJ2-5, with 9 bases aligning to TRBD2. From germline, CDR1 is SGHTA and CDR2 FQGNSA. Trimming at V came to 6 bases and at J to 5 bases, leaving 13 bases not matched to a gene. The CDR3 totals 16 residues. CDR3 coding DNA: TGTGCCAGCAGACCACCCACAGCGGGAGGCTCTGAGACCCAGTACTTC. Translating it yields CASRPPTAGGSETQYF.

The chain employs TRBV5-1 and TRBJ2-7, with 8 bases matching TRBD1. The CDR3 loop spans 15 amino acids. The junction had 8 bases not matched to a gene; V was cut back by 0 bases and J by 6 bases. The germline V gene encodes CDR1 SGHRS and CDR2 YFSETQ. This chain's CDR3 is CASSLGGTGLGEQYF. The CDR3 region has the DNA TGCGCCAGCAGCTTGGGAGGGACAGGACTCGGCGAGCAGTACTTC.

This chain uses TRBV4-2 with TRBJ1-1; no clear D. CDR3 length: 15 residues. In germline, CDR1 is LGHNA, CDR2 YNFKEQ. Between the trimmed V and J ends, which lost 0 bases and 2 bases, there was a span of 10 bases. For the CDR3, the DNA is TGTGCCAGCAGCCAAGAGAGAGCAGCTAACACTGAAGCTTTCTTT. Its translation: CASSQERAANTEAFF.

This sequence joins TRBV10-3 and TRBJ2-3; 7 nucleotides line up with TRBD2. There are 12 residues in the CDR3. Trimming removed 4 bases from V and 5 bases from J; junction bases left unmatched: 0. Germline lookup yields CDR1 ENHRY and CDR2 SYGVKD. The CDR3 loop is CAISGGGDTQYF. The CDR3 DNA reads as TGTGCCATCAGTGGCGGGGGAGATACGCAGTATTTT.

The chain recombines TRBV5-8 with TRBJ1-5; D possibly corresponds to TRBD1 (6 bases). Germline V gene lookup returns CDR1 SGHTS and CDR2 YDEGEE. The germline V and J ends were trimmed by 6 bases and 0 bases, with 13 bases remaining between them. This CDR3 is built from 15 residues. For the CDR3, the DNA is TGTGCCAGCACTACCGGGACACATAGCAATCAGCCCCAGCATTTT. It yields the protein CASTTGTHSNQPQHF.

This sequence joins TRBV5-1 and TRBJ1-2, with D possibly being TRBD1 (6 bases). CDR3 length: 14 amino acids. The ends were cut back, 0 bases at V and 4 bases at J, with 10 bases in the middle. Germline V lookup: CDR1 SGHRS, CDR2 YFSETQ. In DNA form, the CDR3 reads TGCGCCAGCAGCTTGGGACAGGCCCTCTATGGCTACACCTTC. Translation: CASSLGQALYGYTF.

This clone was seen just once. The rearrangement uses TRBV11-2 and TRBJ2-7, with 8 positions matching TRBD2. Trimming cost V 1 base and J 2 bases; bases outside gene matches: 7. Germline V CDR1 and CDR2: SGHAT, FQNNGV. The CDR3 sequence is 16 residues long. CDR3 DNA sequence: TGTGCCAGCAGCTTAGGACTAGCGAGCCTCCCCTACGAGCAGTACTTC. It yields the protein CASSLGLASLPYEQYF.

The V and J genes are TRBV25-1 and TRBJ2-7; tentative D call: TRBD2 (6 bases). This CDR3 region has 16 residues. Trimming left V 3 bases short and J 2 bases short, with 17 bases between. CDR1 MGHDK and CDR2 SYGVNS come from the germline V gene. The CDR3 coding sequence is TGTGCCAGCAGTGAGGGCGGAGGGAAGGGCACCTACGAGCAGTACTTC. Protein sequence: CASSEGGGKGTYEQYF.

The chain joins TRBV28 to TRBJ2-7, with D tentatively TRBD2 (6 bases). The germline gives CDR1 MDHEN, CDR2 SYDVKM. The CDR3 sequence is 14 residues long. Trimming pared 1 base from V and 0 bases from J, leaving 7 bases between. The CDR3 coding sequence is TGTGCCAGCAGTTTATCCGGGAGCTCCTACGAGCAGTACTTC. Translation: CASSLSGSSYEQYF. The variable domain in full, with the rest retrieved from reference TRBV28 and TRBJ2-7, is DVKVTQSSRYLVKRTGEKVFLECVQDMDHENMFWYRQDPGLGLRLIYFSYDVKMKEKGDIPEGYSVSREKKERFSLILESASTNQTSMYLCASSLSGSSYEQYFGPGTRLTVT.